The sequence of this T cell receptor (beta chain) was determined in a study of T cell responses to AZD1222 COVID-19 vaccine. Overall study findings and caveats: Clonal diversity was possibly underestimated, and white British individuals and females predominated among donors. Spike-spanning, vaccine-associated CD4 TCRs were dominant at 160-218 and 743-854. Only 5 or 6 people who got AZD1222 tested seropositive at baseline.

The V and J ends lost 6 bases and 8 bases respectively, with 13 bases between them. The CDR3 runs 11 residues. Per germline, CDR1 SQVTM and CDR2 ANQGSEA. In regard to this clone: Its target is unknown.

Sequencing was performed with immunoSEQ multiplex PCR; in TCRdb, only in-frame clones are kept and a portion is missing. Altogether some 91,000 clones are present, around 86% being singletons, with the ten largest covering 2.4%. The sequencing used peripheral blood, collected on day 0 of AZD1222 vaccination. The rearrangement links TRBV29-1 to TRBJ1-2; the D is unclear. The TCR was taken from an adult in good health. The CDR3 DNA reads TGCAGCGTCCTCGGCGACTGGGGCTACACCTTC. Residues: CSVLGDWGYTF.